This T cell receptor (beta chain) was recovered during a study of T cell changes during pregnancy in multiple sclerosis. Clones were sequenced by immunoSEQ multiplex PCR, and TCRdb holds only the in-frame ones, with some missing. The sample consists of about 120,000 clones, about 93% of them appearing once. V was cut by 4 bases and J by 4 bases, with 17 bases left in between. The germline CDR1 and CDR2 sequences are SGHRS and YFSETQ. The CDR3 runs to 15 residues. Here the sequenced sample was peripheral blood, taken before pregnancy. This TCR was recovered from a female donor with multiple sclerosis, enrolled in a pregnancy study. The rearrangement joins TRBV5-1 to TRBJ1-2; D is unclear. The CDR3 sequence: CASSTIGEGGYGYTF. The DNA for the CDR3 is TGCGCCAGCAGCACCATTGGTGAGGGCGGCTATGGCTACACCTTC.